Sequencing of this TCR beta chain was carried out in a study of cytomegalovirus exposure and HLA in healthy donors. General observations from the study: When analyzed later, a missense DCLRE1C variant was found to be linked to TCR beta V- and J-gene trimming. For presence/absence analyses, sequencing depth was assumed to be roughly uniform across donors.

Germline V gives CDR1 DFQATT, CDR2 SNEGSKA (reference sequence). The V gene lost 1 base and the J gene lost 5 bases, with 3 bases spanning the gap. CDR3 length: 11 residues. Use of 60 Vbeta and 13 Jbeta primers characterized the PCR. Method: immunoSEQ multiplex PCR; TCRdb's copy keeps in-frame clones and lacks some. In the table there are about 130,000 clones, roughly 70% of which are singletons. Of note for this clone: What it binds is unknown.

This sequence joins TRBV20-1 and TRBJ2-1, with D unresolved. The sample taken for sequencing was PBMCs. The clonotype was recovered from a man aged 18 to 35 in good health and CMV-seropositive. Here the CDR3 reads CSARGDNEQFF. The DNA for the CDR3 is TGCAGTGCTAGAGGAGACAATGAGCAGTTCTTC.